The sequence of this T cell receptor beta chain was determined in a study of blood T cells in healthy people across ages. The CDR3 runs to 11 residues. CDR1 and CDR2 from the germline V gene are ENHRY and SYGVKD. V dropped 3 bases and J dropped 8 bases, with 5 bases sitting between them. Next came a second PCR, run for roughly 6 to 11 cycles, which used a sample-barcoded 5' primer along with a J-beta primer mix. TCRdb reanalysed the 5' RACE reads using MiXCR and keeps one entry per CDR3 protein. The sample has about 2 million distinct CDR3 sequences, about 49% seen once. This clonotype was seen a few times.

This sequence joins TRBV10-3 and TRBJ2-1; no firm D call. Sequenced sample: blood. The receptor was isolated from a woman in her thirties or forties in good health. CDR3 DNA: TGTGCCATCAGTGACTTCGATGAGCAGTTCTTC. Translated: CAISDFDEQFF.